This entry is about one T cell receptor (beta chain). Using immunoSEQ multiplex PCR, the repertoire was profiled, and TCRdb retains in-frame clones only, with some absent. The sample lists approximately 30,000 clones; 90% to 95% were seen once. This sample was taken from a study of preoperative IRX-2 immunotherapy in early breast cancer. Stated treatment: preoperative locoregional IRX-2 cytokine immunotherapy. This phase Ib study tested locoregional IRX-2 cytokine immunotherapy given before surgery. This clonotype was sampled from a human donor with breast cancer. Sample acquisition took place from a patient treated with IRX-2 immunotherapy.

The CDR3 loop reads CASSLEMGATGNTIYF. DNA for the CDR3: TGTGCCAGCAGCTTGGAGATGGGGGCAACTGGAAACACCATATATTTT. V usage is TRBV5-6 and J usage is TRBJ1-3; TRBD1 might be the D (6 bases). The germline V gene has CDR1 SGHDT and CDR2 YYEEEE. The V and J ends lost 0 bases and 2 bases respectively, with 12 bases between them. This CDR3 spans 16 amino acids.